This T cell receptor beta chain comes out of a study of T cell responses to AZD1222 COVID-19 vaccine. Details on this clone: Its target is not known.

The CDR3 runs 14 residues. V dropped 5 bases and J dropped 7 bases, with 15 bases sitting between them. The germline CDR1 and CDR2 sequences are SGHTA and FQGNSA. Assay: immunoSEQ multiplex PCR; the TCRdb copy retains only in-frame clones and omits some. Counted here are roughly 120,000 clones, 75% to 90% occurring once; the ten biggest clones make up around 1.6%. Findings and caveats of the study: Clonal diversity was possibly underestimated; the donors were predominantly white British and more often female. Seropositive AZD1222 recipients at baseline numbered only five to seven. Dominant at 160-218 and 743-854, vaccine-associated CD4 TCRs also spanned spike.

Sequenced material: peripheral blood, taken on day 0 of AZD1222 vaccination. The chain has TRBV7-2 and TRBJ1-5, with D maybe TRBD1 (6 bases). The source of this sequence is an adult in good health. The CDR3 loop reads CASSPEGGGQPQHF. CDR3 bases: TGTGCCAGCAGCCCCGAGGGGGGCGGGCAGCCCCAGCATTTT.